The 14 T cell receptor beta chains below all came from one sample that was sequenced in a study of shared clonotypes between healthy human individuals. Generated by immunoSEQ multiplex PCR, the TCRdb table keeps only in-frame clones and is missing some. The sample gives around 2.5 million clones, approximately 93% of which show up once; about 0.39% is in the top ten. Sequencing was carried out using naive CD4+ T cells from PBMCs. Sample subset: CD45RA+ positively selected. These receptors all stem from a young man in good health. Some clones in this sample may be carry-over from other donors' samples.

This CDR3 reads CASSLARQLTGELFF. In nucleotides, the CDR3 is TGTGCCAGCAGCTTAGCCAGGCAGCTCACCGGGGAGCTGTTTTTT. The V call is TRBV11-2, the J call TRBJ2-2; no firm D call. The V end was cut by 1 base, the J end by 4 bases, with 10 bases between. CDR3 length: 15 residues. From germline, CDR1 is SGHAT and CDR2 FQNNGV. Combining the CDR3 with reference TRBV11-2 and TRBJ2-2 gives the whole variable domain EAGVAQSPRYKIIEKRQSVAFWCNPISGHATLYWYQQILGQGPKLLIQFQNNGVVDDSQLPKDRFSAERLKGVDSTLKIQPAKLEDSAVYLCASSLARQLTGELFFGEGSRLTVL.

The chain employs TRBV7-9 and TRBJ2-1; D gene ambiguous. Trimming removed 4 bases from V and 0 bases from J, with 10 bases in between. CDR3 length equals 15 residues. Germline V gives CDR1 SEHNR, CDR2 FQNEAQ (reference sequence). CDR3 nucleotides: TGTGCCAGCAGCTCCAGAAGCAGCTCCTACAATGAGCAGTTCTTC. It codes for CASSSRSSSYNEQFF.

The chain uses TRBV6-1 and TRBJ2-1, with D perhaps assigned TRBD1 or TRBD2 (5 bases each). Germline V lookup: CDR1 MNHNS, CDR2 SASEGT. With 4 bases removed from V and 7 bases from J, the gap between germline ends came to 8 bases. CDR3 length: 12 residues. The CDR3 here is CASSGWGNEQFF. The CDR3 coding sequence is TGTGCCAGCAGTGGGTGGGGGAATGAGCAGTTCTTC.

Worth noting for this clone: Other DNA sequences in the sample encode the same CDR3. The chain joins TRBV5-1 to TRBJ2-3, with D possibly TRBD2 on 5 matching bases. The V gene lost 6 bases and the J gene lost 0 bases, with 14 bases spanning the gap. This CDR3 has 15 amino acids. Germline V gene sequence: CDR1 SGHRS, CDR2 YFSETQ. This CDR3 is CASMSSGSSTDTQYF. The CDR3 bases are TGCGCCAGCATGTCGAGCGGATCTAGCACAGATACGCAGTATTTT.

The CDR3 sequence is CASSSTGVGSSYEQYF. The CDR3 DNA reads as TGTGCCAGCAGTTCGACAGGGGTTGGGAGCTCCTACGAGCAGTACTTC. The rearrangement uses TRBV28 and TRBJ2-7, with 8 bases matching TRBD1. The V gene's germline CDR1 is MDHEN and CDR2 SYDVKM. This CDR3 has 16 amino acids. J gave up 0 bases and V 4 bases, and 8 bases lay outside the gene matches.

CDR3 amino acids: CASSWAQRYTEAFF. CDR3 nucleotides: TGTGCCAGCAGTTGGGCGCAGAGGTACACTGAAGCTTTCTTT. The chain carries TRBV6-5 and TRBJ1-1; the D is unclear. Germline CDR1 MNHEY, CDR2 SVGAGI. Trimming removed 4 bases at V and 3 bases at J, with 12 bases between. The CDR3 sequence is 14 residues long.

The chain carries TRBV5-1 and TRBJ1-4, with 9 positions matching TRBD1. This CDR3 is built from 19 residues. CDR1 is SGHRS and CDR2 is YFSETQ in the germline V gene. J lost 2 bases, V lost 4 bases, and 15 bases had no gene match. The CDR3 is CASSLRLQGARSTNEKLFF. The CDR3 DNA is TGCGCCAGCAGCCTCCGATTACAGGGGGCTCGTTCCACTAATGAAAAACTGTTTTTT.

V and J are TRBV6-5 and TRBJ1-3, with TRBD1 identical over 7 bases. Germline V gene lookup returns CDR1 MNHEY and CDR2 SVGAGI. This CDR3 is built from 15 residues. V lost 6 bases to trimming and J lost 0 bases; unmatched junction nucleotides: 5. CDR3 loop: CASRRDSNSGNTIYF. CDR3 DNA sequence: TGTGCCAGCAGAAGGGACAGTAACTCTGGAAACACCATATATTTT.

The J gene is TRBJ2-5, the V gene TRBV6-5; D remains ambiguous. The assigned J gene may be wrong: the sequence end matches TRBJ2-7 better. The CDR3 is made up of 14 amino acids. Looked up from germline, CDR1 is MNHEY and CDR2 is SVGAGI. CDR3 sequence: CASSYGPESYEQYF. The CDR3 DNA sequence: TGTGCCAGCAGTTACGGCCCTGAGTCCTACGAGCAGTACTTC.

This clone has more than one count but fewer than ten. V usage is TRBV4-2 and J usage is TRBJ1-2; D gene ambiguous. CDR1 is LGHNA and CDR2 is YNFKEQ in the germline V gene. The CDR3 length is 17 residues. With 4 bases removed from V and 0 bases from J, the gap between germline ends came to 18 bases. The CDR3 spells CASSPRPVGSTNYGYTF. The CDR3 DNA follows: TGTGCCAGCAGCCCCCGTCCGGTCGGCTCCACTAACTATGGCTACACCTTC.

V usage is TRBV7-3 and J usage is TRBJ1-4, with 7 bases fitting TRBD1. CDR1 and CDR2 from the germline V gene are SGHTA and FQGTGA. V dropped 3 bases and J dropped 8; count of bases not matched to a gene: 6. The CDR3 consists of 14 residues. The CDR3: CASSFWQGEEKLFF. CDR3 DNA sequence: TGTGCCAGCAGCTTTTGGCAGGGGGAGGAAAAACTGTTTTTT.

The chain joins TRBV7-8 to TRBJ1-1; 7 positions agree with TRBD1. Losses at the gene ends were 2 bases for V and 4 bases for J; bases not matched to a gene: 4. CDR1 and CDR2 from the germline V gene are SGHVS and FQNEAQ. The CDR3 totals 14 residues. The CDR3: CASSLTAGGTEAFF. DNA for the CDR3: TGTGCCAGCAGCTTAACGGCAGGGGGCACTGAAGCTTTCTTT.

The gene calls are TRBV7-3 and TRBJ2-1, with 11 nucleotides matching TRBD2. The CDR3 is 15 residues long. The germline gives CDR1 SGHTA, CDR2 FQGTGA. V was clipped by 3 bases and J by 10 bases; unmatched bases: 8. The CDR3 DNA sequence: TGTGCCAGCAGCTTCCTAGCGGGAGGATCAGTCGAGCAGTTCTTC. Encoded protein: CASSFLAGGSVEQFF. Full variable domain (missing parts from reference TRBV7-3 and TRBJ2-1): GAGVSQTPSNKVTEKGKYVELRCDPISGHTALYWYRQSLGQGPEFLIYFQGTGAADDSGLPNDRFFAVRPEGSVSTLKIQRTERGDSAVYLCASSFLAGGSVEQFFGPGTRLTVL.

This clone occurred a few times. This chain joins TRBV5-1 and TRBJ2-3; TRBD1 matches 8 bases. J gave up 0 bases and V 3 bases, and 0 bases lay outside the gene matches. The CDR3 is made up of 14 amino acids. Germline assignment: CDR1 SGHRS and CDR2 YFSETQ. The CDR3 loop is CASSWDRSTDTQYF. CDR3 DNA: TGCGCCAGCAGCTGGGACAGGAGCACAGATACGCAGTATTTT.